These 30 T cell receptor beta chains were all obtained from the same sample, sequenced in a study of blood T cell repertoires in COVID-19. Only in-frame clones appear in the TCRdb table, and some are missing; sequencing was by immunoSEQ multiplex PCR. The profile covers over 200,000 clones, with 70% to 90% appearing a single time and approximately 10% taken by the ten largest. Specimen: PBMCs or T cells enriched from blood (not recorded which). These receptors were taken from a man aged 25 to 40 who had recovered from COVID-19.

The chain links TRBV27 to TRBJ1-4, with D unresolved. Looked up from germline, CDR1 is MNHEY and CDR2 is SMNVEV (reference sequence). The CDR3 loop spans 14 amino acids. Between the trimmed V and J ends, which lost 8 bases and 0 bases, there was a span of 10 bases. CDR3: CASGGFATNEKLFF. The DNA of the CDR3 is TGTGCCAGCGGAGGTTTTGCAACTAATGAAAAACTGTTTTTT.

J is TRBJ2-2 and V is TRBV4-2; a possible D gene is TRBD2 (5 bases). The CDR3 consists of 16 residues. V lost 4 bases, J lost 7 bases, and 19 bases lay in between. Germline assignment: CDR1 LGHNA and CDR2 YNFKEQ. In DNA form, the CDR3 reads TGTGCCAGCAGCCCCCTGGGAGCCGGGCAAGGCGGGGAGCTGTTTTTT. It yields the protein CASSPLGAGQGGELFF.

This sequence joins TRBV5-6 and TRBJ1-4, with D possibly matching TRBD1 (5 bases). Germline CDR1 is SGHDT and CDR2 is YYEEEE. The CDR3 is 15 amino acids. Trimming pared 6 bases from V and 4 bases from J, leaving 16 bases between. The CDR3 nucleotides read TGTGCCAGCAACGCCGCGGGACGGATTAATGAAAAACTGTTTTTT. Encoded protein: CASNAAGRINEKLFF.

The chain combines TRBV10-3 with TRBJ1-1; the D gene is possibly TRBD1 (5 bases). The CDR3 totals 12 residues. CDR1 ENHRY and CDR2 SYGVKD come from the germline V gene. V gave up 6 bases and J gave up 6 bases, with 11 bases separating them. Here the CDR3 reads CAISPGLAEAFF. CDR3 DNA sequence: TGTGCCATCAGCCCAGGGTTAGCTGAAGCTTTCTTT.

This clone was picked up a small number of times. The rearrangement joins TRBV6-2 or TRBV6-3 to TRBJ1-5, with 8 bases identical to TRBD1. Germline assignment: CDR1 MNHEY and CDR2 SVGEGT. The V and J ends lost 0 bases and 7 bases, in that order; junction bases with no gene match: 2. This CDR3 region has 14 residues. The CDR3 coding sequence is TGTGCCAGCAGTTACTCCCAGGGGGCCCAGCCCCAGCATTTT. This encodes CASSYSQGAQPQHF.

The chain combines TRBV5-5 with TRBJ1-2; D is unclear. Per germline, CDR1 SGHKS and CDR2 YYEKEE (reference sequence). This CDR3 has 14 residues. V lost 9 bases, J lost 4 bases, and 19 bases lay in between. For the CDR3, the DNA is TGTGCCACCGGGGTCGGGGAGCCTTCCTATGGCTACACCTTC. It specifies CATGVGEPSYGYTF.

This rearrangement joins TRBV5-6 to TRBJ2-7; 8 nucleotides line up with TRBD1. Germline V lookup: CDR1 SGHDT, CDR2 YYEEEE. The CDR3 spans 12 residues. Germline trimming cut 5 bases from V and 6 bases from J; bases unmatched to any gene: 4. The DNA of the CDR3 is TGTGCCAGCAGTAGCGACAGGGGCGAGCAGTACTTC. The encoded protein is CASSSDRGEQYF.

This chain uses TRBV19 with TRBJ1-2; 9 bases match TRBD1. The ends lost 7 bases at V and 3 bases at J; junction bases unmatched: 9. In germline, CDR1 is LNHDA, CDR2 SQIVND (reference sequence). The CDR3 is 15 residues long. This CDR3 is CASTGQGMLDYGYTF. CDR3 sequence (DNA): TGTGCCAGTACGGGACAGGGTATGCTCGACTATGGCTACACCTTC.

The genes are TRBV28 and TRBJ2-3; 8 positions match TRBD2. Looked up from germline, CDR1 is MDHEN and CDR2 is SYDVKM. V was pared by 8 bases and J by 3 bases, with 7 bases of the junction left unmatched. This CDR3 is built from 14 residues. CDR3 loop: CASDGGELTDTQYF. In DNA, the CDR3 is TGTGCCAGCGACGGGGGGGAGTTGACAGATACGCAGTATTTT.

This chain joins TRBV5-1 and TRBJ2-7, with D possibly TRBD1 on 6 matching bases. The CDR3 consists of 13 residues. Trimming shortened V by 4 bases and J by 2 bases, and 10 bases separated the two germline ends. The V gene's germline CDR1 is SGHRS and CDR2 YFSETQ. CDR3 region: CASSPQGAYEQYF. The CDR3 DNA reads TGCGCCAGCAGCCCACAGGGAGCCTACGAGCAGTACTTC.

V is TRBV7-2 and J is TRBJ2-5, with D uncertain. The CDR3 spans 11 residues. CDR1 and CDR2 from the germline V gene are SGHTA and FQGNSA. V lost 3 bases, J lost 4 bases, and 3 bases lay in between. The CDR3 loop reads CASSFLETQYF. The CDR3 coding sequence is TGTGCCAGCAGCTTCTTAGAGACCCAGTACTTC.

The V call is TRBV7-9, the J call TRBJ1-4; perhaps TRBD1 as D (6 bases). Germline CDR1 reads SEHNR; CDR2 reads FQNEAQ (reference sequence). V lost 5 bases and J 8 bases, leaving 21 bases between the germline ends. The CDR3 contains 16 residues. The DNA of the CDR3 is TGTGCCAGCAGCCCACTCCCTTACAGGGTCGGAGAAAAACTGTTTTTT. Its protein product is CASSPLPYRVGEKLFF.

This clone showed up many times. The chain employs TRBV18 and TRBJ2-7, with 7 bases matching TRBD1. Germline assignment: CDR1 KGHSH and CDR2 LQKENI. This CDR3 is 15 amino acids long. Trimming removed 0 bases from V and 3 bases from J; junction bases left unmatched: 5. The CDR3 region is CASSPPEGAFYEQYF. The CDR3, as DNA: TGTGCCAGCTCACCACCCGAGGGGGCCTTCTACGAGCAGTACTTC.

The chain links TRBV5-1 to TRBJ2-5; tentatively, D is TRBD2 (5 bases). Trimming stripped 0 bases from V and 5 bases from J, with 14 bases between. Germline CDR1 reads SGHRS; CDR2 reads YFSETQ. The CDR3 totals 15 residues. The CDR3: CASSLGLRSGETQYF. The CDR3 DNA reads as TGCGCCAGCAGCTTGGGACTCCGATCGGGGGAGACCCAGTACTTC.

This sequence joins TRBV19 and TRBJ1-5; D unresolved. V was pared by 5 bases and J by 1 base, with 18 bases between. The V gene's germline CDR1 is LNHDA and CDR2 SQIVND (reference sequence). This CDR3 is built from 17 residues. The CDR3 sequence is CASSGLGGIQSNQPQHF. CDR3 nucleotides: TGTGCCAGTAGTGGCTTAGGCGGAATTCAAAGCAATCAGCCCCAGCATTTT.

The chain uses TRBV19 and TRBJ1-6, with 7 bases that match TRBD1. This CDR3 contains 15 residues. The germline CDR1 and CDR2 sequences are LNHDA and SQIVND (reference sequence). Trimming at V came to 7 bases and at J to 6 bases, leaving 9 bases not matched to a gene. CDR3 coding DNA: TGTGCCAGTAAGATCTTACAGGGGATTAATTCACCCCTCCACTTT. Its translation is CASKILQGINSPLHF.

The V call is TRBV11-2, the J call TRBJ2-2; TRBD2 might be the D (6 bases). CDR1 is SGHAT and CDR2 is FQNNGV in the germline V gene. V was trimmed by 7 bases and J by 2 bases, leaving 14 bases between them. The CDR3 is made up of 15 amino acids. The CDR3 is CASIPSGRNTGELFF. The CDR3 DNA follows: TGTGCCAGCATCCCGAGCGGGCGAAACACCGGGGAGCTGTTTTTT.

This chain links TRBV7-2 with TRBJ1-2; 9 bases map to TRBD1. The trim removed 6 bases at V and 4 bases at J, leaving 6 bases unmatched. The CDR3 loop spans 14 amino acids. Looked up from germline, CDR1 is SGHTA and CDR2 is FQGNSA. The CDR3, as DNA: TGTGCCAGCAGAACAGGGGGCGCAGCCTATGGCTACACCTTC. This gives the protein CASRTGGAAYGYTF.

V is TRBV2 and J is TRBJ1-3, with D unresolved. V shed 2 bases and J shed 0 bases, with 5 bases lying between them. Germline-derived CDR1 and CDR2 are SNHLY and FYNNEI. CDR3 length equals 14 residues. DNA of the CDR3: TGTGCCAGCAGTGAAACGGGCTCTGGAAACACCATATATTTT. This encodes CASSETGSGNTIYF.

The genes are TRBV4-1 and TRBJ1-2; weak D call: TRBD1 (5 bases). Trimming took 0 bases from V and 2 from J, leaving 13 bases between them. Germline V CDR1 and CDR2: MGHRA, YSYEKL. This CDR3 spans 16 amino acids. CDR3 protein: CASSQDAVGGNYGYTF. Written as DNA, the CDR3 is TGCGCCAGCAGCCAAGATGCAGTTGGGGGGAACTATGGCTACACCTTC.

The chain recombines TRBV5-1 with TRBJ1-1, with D unclear. CDR1 is SGHRS, CDR2 YFSETQ, per germline. Deletions cut 4 bases from V and 5 bases from J, with 12 bases between. The CDR3 runs to 13 residues. The CDR3 coding sequence is TGCGCCAGCAGCCCGGAGAGCGGAACTGAAGCTTTCTTT. This gives the protein CASSPESGTEAFF.

The chain employs TRBV24-1 and TRBJ2-5, with 8 bases lining up with TRBD1. V lost 2 bases to trimming and J lost 2 bases; unmatched junction nucleotides: 21. Germline-derived CDR1 and CDR2 are KGHDR and SFDVKD. The length of the CDR3 is 21 residues. The CDR3 DNA is TGTGCCACCAGTGATTCTATTCGTGTACCAGACAGGGGCACAGTACAAGAGACCCAGTACTTC. Amino acid sequence: CATSDSIRVPDRGTVQETQYF.

The J gene is TRBJ1-1, the V gene TRBV6-5; 8 bases line up with TRBD1. V lost 2 bases to trimming and J lost 1 base; unmatched junction nucleotides: 3. This CDR3 spans 15 amino acids. CDR1 MNHEY and CDR2 SVGAGI come from the germline V gene. The DNA of the CDR3 is TGTGCCAGCAGTTACGCGGGACAGGCGAACACTGAAGCTTTCTTT. Translated, it gives CASSYAGQANTEAFF.

This clone was detected only once. In the same sample, other DNA sequences code for this CDR3. This chain uses TRBV3-1 (or the pseudogene TRBV3-2) with TRBJ2-3; 7 positions match TRBD2. V shed 4 bases, J shed 0 bases, and the junction held 7 bases outside the gene matches. Germline loops: CDR1 LGHDT, CDR2 YNNKEL (reference sequence). CDR3 length: 16 residues. The CDR3: CASSPYSGSSTDTQYF. The CDR3 nucleotides read TGTGCCAGCAGCCCATATAGCGGGTCTAGCACAGATACGCAGTATTTT.

The rearrangement joins TRBV30 to TRBJ2-5; 8 positions agree with TRBD2. Germline V gene data show CDR1 as GTSNPN and CDR2 as SVGIG (reference sequence). This CDR3 region has 13 residues. The ends lost 2 bases at V and 5 bases at J; junction bases unmatched: 4. Here the CDR3 DNA reads TGTGCCTGGAGTAGGGGACTAGGGGAGACCCAGTACTTC. This sequence encodes CAWSRGLGETQYF.

The chain recombines TRBV10-2 with TRBJ2-2; 7 bases are shared with TRBD2. The junction had 9 bases not matched to a gene; V was cut back by 7 bases and J by 4 bases. CDR3 size: 15 residues. Germline loops: CDR1 WSHSY, CDR2 SAAADI. The CDR3 here is CASMSGGRVTGELFF. CDR3 DNA: TGCGCCAGCATGTCGGGAGGTCGAGTCACCGGGGAGCTGTTTTTT.

The chain recombines TRBV11-2 with TRBJ2-1; 7 nucleotides match TRBD2. Germline-derived CDR1 and CDR2 are SGHAT and FQNNGV. With V trimmed by 8 bases and J by 2 bases, 3 bases remained unmatched. The CDR3 runs 13 residues. The CDR3 protein is CASGSGAYNEQFF. Written as DNA, the CDR3 is TGTGCCAGCGGAAGCGGGGCCTACAATGAGCAGTTCTTC.

The chain carries TRBV6-5 and TRBJ2-7, with 7 bases fitting TRBD1. With 2 bases clipped from V and 6 bases from J, the junction kept 4 bases outside the gene matches. Germline V gene sequence: CDR1 MNHEY, CDR2 SVGAGI. The CDR3 is 13 amino acids. The CDR3 DNA sequence: TGTGCCAGCAGTTACCGACAGGGTCCCGAGCAGTACTTC. This gives the protein CASSYRQGPEQYF.

The CDR3 reads CASARQGGVDGYTF. The DNA for the CDR3 is TGTGCCTCGGCCCGACAGGGCGGGGTGGATGGCTACACCTTC. The J gene is TRBJ1-2, the V gene TRBV30; TRBD1 aligns across 7 bases. Germline V gene sequence: CDR1 GTSNPN, CDR2 SVGIG (reference sequence). The V and J ends lost 7 bases and 6 bases, in that order; junction bases with no gene match: 14. The CDR3 totals 14 residues.

The rearrangement links TRBV19 to TRBJ2-5; 7 bases align to TRBD2. Germline V gene data show CDR1 as LNHDA and CDR2 as SQIVND (reference sequence). V lost 3 bases and J lost 2; bases outside the gene matches: 6. The CDR3 is 15 residues long. This CDR3 reads CASSMSSGRQETQYF. CDR3 bases: TGTGCCAGTAGTATGAGTAGCGGGCGACAAGAGACCCAGTACTTC.